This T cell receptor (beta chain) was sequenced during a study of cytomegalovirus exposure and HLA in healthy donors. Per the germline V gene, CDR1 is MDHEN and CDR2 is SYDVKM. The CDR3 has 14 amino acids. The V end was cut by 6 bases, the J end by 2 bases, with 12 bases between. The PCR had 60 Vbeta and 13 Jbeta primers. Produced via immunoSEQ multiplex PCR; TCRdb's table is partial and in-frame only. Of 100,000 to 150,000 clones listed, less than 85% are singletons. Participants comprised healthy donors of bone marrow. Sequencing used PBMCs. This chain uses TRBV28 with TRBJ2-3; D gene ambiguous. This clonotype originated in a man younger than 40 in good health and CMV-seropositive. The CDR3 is CASSSTLPTDTQYF. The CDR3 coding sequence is TGTGCCAGCAGCTCTACTTTACCCACAGATACGCAGTATTTT.